This T cell receptor beta chain was found in a study of blood T cells in healthy people across ages. Sample-barcoded 5' priming and a J-beta primer mix drove a second PCR of about 6 to 12 cycles. TCRdb analysed the 5' RACE reads with MiXCR anew, one entry per CDR3 protein. Of over 1,200,000 distinct CDR3 sequences listed, roughly 59% are singletons. Study findings and constraints: Across samples, TCR beta diversity tracked strongly with naive T cell percentage.

It was ten milliliters of peripheral blood that were drawn from each donor. There are a few counts of this clonotype. The target antigen is unknown. The sequenced material came from blood. The sequence was collected from a man in his late teens or twenties in good health.

CDR3 nucleotides: TGCGCCAGCGGAAATAGGGGCTCCTACGAGCAGTACTTC. Protein: CASGNRGSYEQYF. The chain recombines TRBV4-3 with TRBJ2-7; TRBD1 might be the D (5 bases). V lost 8 bases and J lost 0, with 11 bases in between. The CDR3 is made up of 13 amino acids. Germline CDR1 reads LGHNA; CDR2 reads YSLEER.